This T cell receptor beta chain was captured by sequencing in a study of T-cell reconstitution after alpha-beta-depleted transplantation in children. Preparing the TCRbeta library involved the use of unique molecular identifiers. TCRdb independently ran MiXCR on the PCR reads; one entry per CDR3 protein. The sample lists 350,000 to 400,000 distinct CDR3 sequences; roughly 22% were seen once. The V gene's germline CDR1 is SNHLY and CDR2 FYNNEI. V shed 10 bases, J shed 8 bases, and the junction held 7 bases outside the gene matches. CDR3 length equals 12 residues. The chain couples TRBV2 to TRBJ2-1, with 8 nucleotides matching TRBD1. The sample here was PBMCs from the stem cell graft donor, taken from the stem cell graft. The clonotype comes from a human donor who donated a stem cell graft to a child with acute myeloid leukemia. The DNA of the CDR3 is TGTGCCACCAACAGGGGGACGGATGAGCAGTTCTTC. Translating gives CATNRGTDEQFF.